The rows below give T cell receptor beta chains drawn from one sample of a study of shared clonotypes between healthy human individuals. Libraries were prepared by immunoSEQ multiplex PCR; TCRdb keeps only in-frame clonotypes and omits some of them. The data show some 2,000,000 clones, with around 95% seen just once and approximately 0.13% held by the top ten. Input material: naive CD4+ T cells sorted from blood. The source is a man between 18 and 35 years old in good health. Each CDR3 is given with its conserved first and last residue. D genes are given only for firm matches. Not all rows give a size; the values are once, few, many and, for expanded clones, a class.

CASTTRQGREKLFF | TGTGCCAGCACCACCCGACAGGGGCGCGAAAAACTGTTTTTT | TRBJ1-4 | TRBD1 | - | TRBV6-6
CASTGQERSPLHF | TGCGCCAGCACGGGACAGGAAAGATCACCCCTCCACTTT | TRBJ1-6 | TRBD1 | - | TRBV10-2
CASSEALASGRRDF | TGTGCCAGCAGTGAAGCGCTTGCTAGCGGGAGGAGAGACTTC | TRBJ2-7 | TRBD2 | - | TRBV2
CASSPGGQTLYGYTF | TGCGCCAGCAGCCCGGGCGGGCAAACCCTCTATGGCTACACCTTC | TRBJ1-2 | - | - | TRBV4-1
CASRTGSLGDTEAFF | TGTGCCAGCAGGACTGGGAGCCTAGGGGACACTGAAGCTTTCTTT | TRBJ1-1 | - | - | TRBV6-1
CAWVPGLNEQFF | TGTGCCTGGGTCCCGGGGCTCAATGAGCAGTTCTTC | TRBJ2-1 | - | - | TRBV30
CASILFWDSGEQYF | TGTGCCAGCATCTTATTTTGGGACAGCGGCGAGCAGTACTTC | TRBJ2-7 | TRBD1 | - | TRBV6-1
CASSTGTGAGNTIYF | TGTGCCAGCTCAACCGGGACAGGGGCTGGAAACACCATATATTTT | TRBJ1-3 | TRBD1 | - | TRBV18
CASSVGRDGYTF | TGTGCCAGCAGTGTTGGGAGGGATGGCTACACCTTC | TRBJ1-2 | - | once | TRBV25-1
CASSEASGTVRLFF | TGTGCCAGCAGTGAAGCGTCCGGGACAGTCCGTTTATTTTTT | TRBJ1-3 | TRBD1 | - | TRBV2
CASSGPGGSPLHF | TGTGCCAGCAGTGGCCCTGGGGGTTCACCCCTCCACTTT | TRBJ1-6 | - | - | TRBV2
CASSVDGRSTDTQYF | TGTGCCAGCAGCGTAGACGGGAGAAGCACAGATACGCAGTATTTT | TRBJ2-3 | - | - | TRBV9
CSVEGRGQGARGYGYTF | TGCAGCGTTGAAGGGAGGGGACAGGGGGCGCGTGGCTATGGCTACACCTTC | TRBJ1-2 | TRBD1 | - | TRBV29-1
CAISESEGDTQYF | TGTGCCATCAGTGAGTCCGAAGGTGATACGCAGTATTTT | TRBJ2-3 | - | - | TRBV10-3
CASSLALGSTNNSPLHF | TGTGCCAGCAGTTTAGCCTTAGGCAGTACAAATAATTCACCCCTCCACTTT | TRBJ1-6 | - | - | TRBV28
CASSSELTPYEQYF | TGTGCCAGCAGCTCTGAATTGACCCCCTACGAGCAGTACTTC | TRBJ2-7 | - | - | TRBV7-6
CASSPMGVVDNEQFF | TGTGCCAGCAGCCCAATGGGAGTTGTGGACAATGAGCAGTTCTTC | TRBJ2-1 | - | - | TRBV7-9
CASTEQGAIGNTIYF | TGTGCCAGCACAGAACAGGGGGCGATTGGAAACACCATATATTTT | TRBJ1-3 | TRBD1 | - | TRBV2
CAWSVGSETQYF | TGTGCCTGGAGTGTGGGGTCGGAGACCCAGTACTTC | TRBJ2-5 | - | - | TRBV30